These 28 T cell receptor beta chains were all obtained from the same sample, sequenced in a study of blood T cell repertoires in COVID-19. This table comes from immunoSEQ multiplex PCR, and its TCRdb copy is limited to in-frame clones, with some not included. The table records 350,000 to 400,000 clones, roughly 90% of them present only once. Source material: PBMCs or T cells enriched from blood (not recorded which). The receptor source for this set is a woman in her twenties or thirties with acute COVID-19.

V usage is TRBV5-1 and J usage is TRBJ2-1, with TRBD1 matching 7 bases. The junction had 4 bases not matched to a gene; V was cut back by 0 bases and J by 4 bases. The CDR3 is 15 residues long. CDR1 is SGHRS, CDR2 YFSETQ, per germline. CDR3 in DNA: TGCGCCAGCAGCTTGGAGGGGGCGCGTTACAATGAGCAGTTCTTC. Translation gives CASSLEGARYNEQFF.

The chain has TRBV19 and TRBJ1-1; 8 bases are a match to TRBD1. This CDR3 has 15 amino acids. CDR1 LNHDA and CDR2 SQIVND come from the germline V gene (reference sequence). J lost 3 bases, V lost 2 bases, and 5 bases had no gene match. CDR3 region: CASSISPGGYTEAFF. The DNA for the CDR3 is TGTGCCAGTAGTATAAGCCCAGGGGGCTACACTGAAGCTTTCTTT.

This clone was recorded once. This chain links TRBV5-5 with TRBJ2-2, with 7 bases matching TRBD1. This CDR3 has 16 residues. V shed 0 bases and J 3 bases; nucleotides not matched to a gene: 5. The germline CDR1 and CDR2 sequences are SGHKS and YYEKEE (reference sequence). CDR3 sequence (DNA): TGTGCCAGCAGCTTGGGTTGGCAGGGGGACACCGGGGAGCTGTTTTTT. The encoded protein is CASSLGWQGDTGELFF.

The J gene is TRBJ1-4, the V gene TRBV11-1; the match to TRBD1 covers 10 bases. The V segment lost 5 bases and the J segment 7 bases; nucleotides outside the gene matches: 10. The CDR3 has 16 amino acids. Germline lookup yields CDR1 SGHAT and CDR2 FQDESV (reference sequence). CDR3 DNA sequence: TGTGCCAGCAGCGCCCGGGACAGGGGAAGGAGTGAAAAACTGTTTTTT. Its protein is CASSARDRGRSEKLFF.

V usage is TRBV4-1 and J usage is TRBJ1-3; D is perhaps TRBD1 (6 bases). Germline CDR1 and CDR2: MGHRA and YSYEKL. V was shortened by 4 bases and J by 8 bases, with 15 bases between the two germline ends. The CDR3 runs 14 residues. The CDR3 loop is CASSLAQGSDTIYF. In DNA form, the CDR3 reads TGCGCCAGCAGCCTAGCACAGGGTTCAGACACCATATATTTT.

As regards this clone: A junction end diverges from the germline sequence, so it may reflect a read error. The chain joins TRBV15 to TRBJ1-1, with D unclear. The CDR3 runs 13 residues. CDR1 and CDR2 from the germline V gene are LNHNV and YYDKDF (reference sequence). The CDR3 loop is CATSRAQNAEAFF. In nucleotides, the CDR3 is TGTGCCACCAGCAGAGCCCAGAACGCTGAAGCTTTCTTT.

CDR3 amino acids: CASSLATGGTGELFF. Written as DNA, the CDR3 is TGTGCCAGCAGCTTAGCGACAGGGGGTACCGGGGAGCTGTTTTTT. The gene calls are TRBV11-1 and TRBJ2-2, with 9 bases that match TRBD1. Looked up from germline, CDR1 is SGHAT and CDR2 is FQDESV (reference sequence). The CDR3 consists of 15 residues. Trimming at V came to 0 bases and at J to 5 bases, leaving 1 base not matched to a gene.

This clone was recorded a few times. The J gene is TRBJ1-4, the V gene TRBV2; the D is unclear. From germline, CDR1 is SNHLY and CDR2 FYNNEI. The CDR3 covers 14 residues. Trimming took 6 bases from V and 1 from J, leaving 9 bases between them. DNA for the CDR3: TGTGCCAGCAGCGCACGAGAAACTAATGAAAAACTGTTTTTT. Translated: CASSARETNEKLFF.

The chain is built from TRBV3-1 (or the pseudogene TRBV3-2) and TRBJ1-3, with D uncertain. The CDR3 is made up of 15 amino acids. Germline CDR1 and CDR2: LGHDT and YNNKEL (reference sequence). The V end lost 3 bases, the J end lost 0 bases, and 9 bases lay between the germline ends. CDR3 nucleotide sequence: TGTGCCAGCAGCCACCTGTCCTTCTCTGGAAACACCATATATTTT. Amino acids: CASSHLSFSGNTIYF.

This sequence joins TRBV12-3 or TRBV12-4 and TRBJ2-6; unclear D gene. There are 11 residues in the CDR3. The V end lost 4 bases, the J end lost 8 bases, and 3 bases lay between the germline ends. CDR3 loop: CASSSSNVLTF. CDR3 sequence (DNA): TGTGCCAGCAGTTCGTCCAACGTCCTGACTTTC.

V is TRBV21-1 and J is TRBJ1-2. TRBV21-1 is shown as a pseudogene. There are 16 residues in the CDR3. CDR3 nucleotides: TGTGCCAGCGACGCCTCATCGGGGGTTCCCTTCTATGGCTACACCTTC. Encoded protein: CASDASSGVPFYGYTF.

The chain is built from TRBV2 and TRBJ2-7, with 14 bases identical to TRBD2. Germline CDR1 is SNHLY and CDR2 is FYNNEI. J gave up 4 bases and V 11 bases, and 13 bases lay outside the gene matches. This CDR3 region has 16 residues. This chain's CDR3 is CASRPGLAGVSYEQYF. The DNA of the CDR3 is TGTGCCTCCCGTCCGGGACTAGCGGGGGTCTCGTACGAGCAGTACTTC.

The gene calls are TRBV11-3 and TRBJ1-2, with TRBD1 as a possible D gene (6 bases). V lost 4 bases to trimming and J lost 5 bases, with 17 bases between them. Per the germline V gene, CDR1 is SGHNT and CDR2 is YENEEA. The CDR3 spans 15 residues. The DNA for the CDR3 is TGTGCCAGCAGCTCCCCCCCATCAGGGGAGTATGGCTACACCTTC. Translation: CASSSPPSGEYGYTF.

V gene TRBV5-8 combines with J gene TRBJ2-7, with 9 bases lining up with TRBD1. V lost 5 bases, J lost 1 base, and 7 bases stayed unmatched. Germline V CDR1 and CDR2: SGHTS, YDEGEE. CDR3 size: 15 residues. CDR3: CASRPGQGLSYEQYF. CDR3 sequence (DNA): TGTGCCAGCAGACCCGGACAGGGGTTATCCTACGAGCAGTACTTC.

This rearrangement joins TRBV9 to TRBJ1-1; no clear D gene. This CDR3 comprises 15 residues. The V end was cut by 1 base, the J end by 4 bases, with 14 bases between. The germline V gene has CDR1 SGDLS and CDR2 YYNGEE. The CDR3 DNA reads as TGTGCCAGCAGCGTACCTGCGGGATCCCTCACTGAAGCTTTCTTT. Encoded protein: CASSVPAGSLTEAFF.

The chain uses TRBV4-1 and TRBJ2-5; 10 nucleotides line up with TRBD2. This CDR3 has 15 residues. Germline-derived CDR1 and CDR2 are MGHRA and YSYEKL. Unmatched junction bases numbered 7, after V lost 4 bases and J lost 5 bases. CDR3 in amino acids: CASSRTGTSDETQYF. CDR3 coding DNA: TGCGCCAGCAGCCGCACCGGGACTAGCGATGAGACCCAGTACTTC.

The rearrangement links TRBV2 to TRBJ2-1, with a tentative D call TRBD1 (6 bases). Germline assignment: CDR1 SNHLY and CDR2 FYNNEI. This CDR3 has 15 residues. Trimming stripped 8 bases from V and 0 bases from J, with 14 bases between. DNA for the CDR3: TGTGCCAGCCGCCCGGGACATAGCTCCTACAATGAGCAGTTCTTC. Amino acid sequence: CASRPGHSSYNEQFF.

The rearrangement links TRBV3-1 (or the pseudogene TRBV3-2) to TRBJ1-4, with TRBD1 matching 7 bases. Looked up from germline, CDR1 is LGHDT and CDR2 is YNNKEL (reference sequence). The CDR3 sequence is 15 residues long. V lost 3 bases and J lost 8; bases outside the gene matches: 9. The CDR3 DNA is TGTGCCAGCAGCCACATGAGGGGGCGCGAGGAAAAACTGTTTTTT. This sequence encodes CASSHMRGREEKLFF.

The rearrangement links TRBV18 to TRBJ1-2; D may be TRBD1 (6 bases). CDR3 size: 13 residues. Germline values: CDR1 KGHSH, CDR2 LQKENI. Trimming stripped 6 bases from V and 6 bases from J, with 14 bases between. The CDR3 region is CASSPRGAHGYTF. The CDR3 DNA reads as TGTGCCAGCTCCCCGCGGGGGGCACATGGCTACACCTTC.

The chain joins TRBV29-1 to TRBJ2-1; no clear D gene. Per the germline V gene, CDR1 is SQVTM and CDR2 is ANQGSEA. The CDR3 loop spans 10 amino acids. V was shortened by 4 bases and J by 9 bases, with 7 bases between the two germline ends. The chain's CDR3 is CSVGGPEQFF. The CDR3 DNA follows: TGCAGCGTTGGTGGGCCTGAGCAGTTCTTC.

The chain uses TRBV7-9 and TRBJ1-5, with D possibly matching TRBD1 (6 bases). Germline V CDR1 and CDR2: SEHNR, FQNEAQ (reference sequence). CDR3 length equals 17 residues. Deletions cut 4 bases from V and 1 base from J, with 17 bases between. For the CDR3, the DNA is TGTGCCAGCAGCTCCTTAAAGGACAGAGAAAGCAATCAGCCCCAGCATTTT. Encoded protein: CASSSLKDRESNQPQHF.

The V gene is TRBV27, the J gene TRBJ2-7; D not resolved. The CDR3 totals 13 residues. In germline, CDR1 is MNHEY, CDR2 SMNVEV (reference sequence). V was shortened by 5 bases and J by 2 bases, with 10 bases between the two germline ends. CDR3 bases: TGTGCCAGCAGTCCCCCTGCTACCTACGAGCAGTACTTC. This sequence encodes CASSPPATYEQYF.

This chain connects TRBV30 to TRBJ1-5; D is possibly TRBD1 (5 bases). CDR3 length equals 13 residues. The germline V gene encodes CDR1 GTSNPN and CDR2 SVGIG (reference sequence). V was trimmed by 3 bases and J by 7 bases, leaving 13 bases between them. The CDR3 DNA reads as TGTGCCTGGAGCCCGGGACTCCGGCAGCCCCAGCATTTT. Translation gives CAWSPGLRQPQHF.

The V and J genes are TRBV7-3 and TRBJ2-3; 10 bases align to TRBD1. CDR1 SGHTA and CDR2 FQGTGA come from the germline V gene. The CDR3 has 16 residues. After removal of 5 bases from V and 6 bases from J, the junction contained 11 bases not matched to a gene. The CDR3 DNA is TGTGCCAGCAGCCCAGACTGGACAGGGGGAACCGATACGCAGTATTTT. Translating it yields CASSPDWTGGTDTQYF.

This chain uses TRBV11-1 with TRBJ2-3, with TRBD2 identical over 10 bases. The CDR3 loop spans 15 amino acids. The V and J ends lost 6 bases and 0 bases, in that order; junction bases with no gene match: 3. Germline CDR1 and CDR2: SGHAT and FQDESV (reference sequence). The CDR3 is CASSLTSGSTDTQYF. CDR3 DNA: TGTGCCAGCAGTCTGACTAGCGGGAGCACAGATACGCAGTATTTT.

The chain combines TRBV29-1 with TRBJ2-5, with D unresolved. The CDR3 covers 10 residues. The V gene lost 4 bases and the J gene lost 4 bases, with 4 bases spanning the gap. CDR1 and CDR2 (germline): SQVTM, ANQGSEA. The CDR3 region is CSVAGETQYF. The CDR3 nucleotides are TGCAGCGTTGCGGGAGAGACCCAGTACTTC. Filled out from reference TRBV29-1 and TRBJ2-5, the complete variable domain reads SAVISQKPSRDICQRGTSLTIQCQVDSQVTMMFWYRQQPGQSLTLIATANQGSEATYESGFVIDKFPISRPNLTFSTLTVSNMSPEDSSIYLCSVAGETQYFGPGTRLLVL.

CDR3 nucleotides: TGTGCCAGCAGAATCGACTCGTCTAGCAATCAGCCCCAGCATTTT. Translating gives CASRIDSSSNQPQHF. The V call is TRBV2, the J call TRBJ1-5, with unresolved D. Germline CDR1 and CDR2: SNHLY and FYNNEI. With 6 bases removed from V and 0 bases from J, the gap between germline ends came to 12 bases. The CDR3 sequence is 15 residues long. The full variable domain, in which reference TRBV2 and TRBJ1-5 provide the parts outside the CDR3, is EPEVTQTPSHQVTQMGQEVILRCVPISNHLYFYWYRQILGQKVEFLVSFYNNEISEKSEIFDDQFSVERPDGSNFTLKIRSTKLEDSAMYFCASRIDSSSNQPQHFGDGTRLSIL.

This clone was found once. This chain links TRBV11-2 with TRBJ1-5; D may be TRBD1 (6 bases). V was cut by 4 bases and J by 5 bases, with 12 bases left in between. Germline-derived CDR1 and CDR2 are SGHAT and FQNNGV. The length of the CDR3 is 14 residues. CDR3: CASSSQGLDQPQHF. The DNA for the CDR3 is TGTGCCAGCAGCTCACAGGGTCTCGATCAGCCCCAGCATTTT.